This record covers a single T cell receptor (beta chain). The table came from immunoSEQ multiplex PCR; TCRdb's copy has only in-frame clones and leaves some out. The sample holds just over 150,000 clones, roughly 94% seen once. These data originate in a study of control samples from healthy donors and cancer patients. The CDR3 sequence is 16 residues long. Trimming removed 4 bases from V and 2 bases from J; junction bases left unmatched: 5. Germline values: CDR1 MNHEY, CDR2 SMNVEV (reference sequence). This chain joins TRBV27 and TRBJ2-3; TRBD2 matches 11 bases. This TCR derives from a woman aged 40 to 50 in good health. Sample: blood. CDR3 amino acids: CASSSLAGAYTDTQYF. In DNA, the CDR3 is TGTGCCAGCAGTTCACTAGCGGGGGCCTACACAGATACGCAGTATTTT.